This T cell receptor (beta chain) was identified during a study of T cell responses to AZD1222 COVID-19 vaccine. Study context: The analysis combined second doses at about 4 or about 12 weeks. Study-wide results and limits: Repertoires were sampled only after the peak T cell response. Nearly half of spike-specific TCRs reportedly target variant regions that are unmutated in the B.1.351 and B.1.1.7 variants.

Method: immunoSEQ multiplex PCR; TCRdb's copy keeps in-frame clones and lacks some. The sample consists of about 140,000 clones, 90% of them appearing once. This clone was recorded once. Its matching antigen is unknown. Sequenced here: peripheral blood, sampled on day 0 of AZD1222 vaccination. The sequence derives from an adult in good health.

As DNA, the CDR3 is TGCGCCAGCAGCTTGGATGTAGGTCTCGAGACCCAGTACTTC. Protein product: CASSLDVGLETQYF. The chain uses TRBV5-1 and TRBJ2-5; no clear D gene. The CDR3 covers 14 residues. The V and J ends lost 0 bases and 5 bases respectively, with 11 bases between them. Germline CDR1 is SGHRS and CDR2 is YFSETQ.